This T cell receptor (beta chain) came from a study of post-analysis software for immune sequencing data. Study-wide background: Disease trajectories encompassed relapsing-remitting, secondary progressive and progressive-relapsing multiple sclerosis.

cDNA libraries for TCR beta contained unique molecular identifiers. T cells numbering roughly 0.85 to 10 million gave rise to about 490,000 cDNA molecules. MiXCR was run by TCRdb on the PCR reads, yielding one entry per CDR3 protein. The repertoire has hundreds of thousands of distinct CDR3 sequences, roughly 30% of them found once; the top ten carry 0.56%. This clonotype was found once. What it recognizes is unknown. Notes on the study in general: TRBV segments more frequent in patients than in controls numbered five and included TRBV5-6, TRBV5-1 and TRBV20-1. Significantly decreased normalized Chao1 diversity was recorded for multiple sclerosis patients relative to controls.

Trimming left V 7 bases short and J 7 bases short, with 26 bases between. The CDR3 consists of 16 residues. Germline loops: CDR1 MNHEY, CDR2 SMNVEV (reference sequence). Sequenced material: blood. The sequence derives from a girl between 5 and 17 years old with multiple sclerosis. The V call is TRBV27, the J call TRBJ2-7, with D possibly being TRBD1 (7 bases). The DNA for the CDR3 is TGTGCCAGCACTCCCCGCGGAGGGGGCTACTACAATGAGCAGTACTTC. Encoded protein: CASTPRGGGYYNEQYF.